The next 18 T cell receptor beta chains were all read from a single sample in a study of blood T cell repertoires in COVID-19. Sequencing was performed with immunoSEQ multiplex PCR; in TCRdb, only in-frame clones are kept and a portion is missing. The repertoire includes around 300,000 clones, around 91% of them detected once, and under 3% sits in the top ten. Sequenced input: PBMCs or T cells enriched from blood (not recorded which). These receptor sequences come from a woman aged 18-29 years who had recovered from COVID-19.

This clone was observed a few times. The V gene is TRBV3-1 (or the pseudogene TRBV3-2), the J gene TRBJ2-3; 11 positions agree with TRBD2. The V gene end was trimmed by 0 bases and the J gene end by 4 bases; junction bases not matched to a gene: 9. Germline V gene lookup returns CDR1 LGHDT and CDR2 YNNKEL (reference sequence). The CDR3 runs to 18 residues. CDR3 sequence (DNA): TGTGCCAGCAGCCAAGATCTTGGAGGTAGCGGGGGGGCAGATACGCAGTATTTT. Amino acids: CASSQDLGGSGGADTQYF.

The gene calls are TRBV6-2 or TRBV6-3 and TRBJ2-5, with D possibly being TRBD1 (6 bases). The CDR3 extends over 14 amino acids. CDR1 is MNHEY and CDR2 is SVGEGT in the germline V gene. V lost 2 bases and J lost 1, with 8 bases in between. In nucleotides, the CDR3 is TGTGCCAGCAGTTACAGGACAGTCCAAGAGACCCAGTACTTC. Protein product: CASSYRTVQETQYF.

This sequence joins TRBV10-3 and TRBJ2-7; 8 bases are a match to TRBD1. V lost 2 bases to trimming and J lost 9 bases; unmatched junction nucleotides: 9. The CDR3 covers 14 residues. CDR1 ENHRY and CDR2 SYGVKD come from the germline V gene. The CDR3 DNA is TGTGCCATCAGTGAGGCGGGACAGGCAGTAGGGCAGTACTTC. Its translation: CAISEAGQAVGQYF.

V gene TRBV5-6 combines with J gene TRBJ1-5; D is possibly TRBD1 (5 bases). The CDR3 is made up of 13 amino acids. Looked up from germline, CDR1 is SGHDT and CDR2 is YYEEEE. The V end was cut by 5 bases, the J end by 2 bases, with 8 bases between. The CDR3 region is CASSAGGNQPQHF. For the CDR3, the DNA is TGTGCCAGCAGTGCGGGGGGCAATCAGCCCCAGCATTTT.

This sequence joins TRBV2 and TRBJ1-4; no clear D gene. V gave up 4 bases and J gave up 5 bases, with 8 bases separating them. Per the germline V gene, CDR1 is SNHLY and CDR2 is FYNNEI. This CDR3 is 13 amino acids long. In DNA, the CDR3 is TGTGCCAGCAGTGGACCGGGGAATGAAAAACTGTTTTTT. It encodes CASSGPGNEKLFF.

The rearrangement uses TRBV5-1 and TRBJ2-1, with 8 bases that match TRBD2. CDR3 length: 14 residues. The germline V gene has CDR1 SGHRS and CDR2 YFSETQ. V shed 7 bases, J shed 7 bases, and the junction held 10 bases outside the gene matches. CDR3 amino acids: CASDISGVKNEQFF. CDR3 in DNA: TGCGCCAGCGACATTAGCGGGGTAAAGAATGAGCAGTTCTTC.

This chain uses TRBV5-1 with TRBJ2-7, with D perhaps TRBD1 (5 bases). V was cut by 0 bases and J by 6 bases, with 19 bases left in between. The CDR3 loop spans 16 amino acids. From germline, CDR1 is SGHRS and CDR2 YFSETQ. The CDR3 DNA sequence: TGCGCCAGCAGCTTGGAGACCAGGGTGGGCCTTGGCGAGCAGTACTTC. Protein product: CASSLETRVGLGEQYF.

The V gene is TRBV29-1, the J gene TRBJ2-1; 9 positions match TRBD2. V lost 6 bases and J lost 4; bases outside the gene matches: 7. Per the germline V gene, CDR1 is SQVTM and CDR2 is ANQGSEA. The CDR3 consists of 14 residues. The CDR3 DNA reads TGCAGCGTACCACAGCGGGGGGCTTACAATGAGCAGTTCTTC. Its protein is CSVPQRGAYNEQFF.

This clone was recorded a few times. This sequence joins TRBV7-9 and TRBJ1-6, with TRBD1 matching over 10 bases. The V gene's germline CDR1 is SEHNR and CDR2 FQNEAQ (reference sequence). Germline trimming cut 4 bases from V and 9 bases from J; bases unmatched to any gene: 6. The CDR3 contains 15 residues. In DNA, the CDR3 is TGTGCCAGCAGCTCCAGGGGACAGGGGTCTTCACCCCTCCACTTT. This sequence encodes CASSSRGQGSSPLHF.

The V call is TRBV11-2, the J call TRBJ1-6; no reliable D call. Trimming removed 1 base at V and 4 bases at J, with 11 bases between. Germline values: CDR1 SGHAT, CDR2 FQNNGV. This CDR3 is 16 amino acids long. Here the CDR3 reads CASSLVGGMYNSPLHF. CDR3 nucleotides: TGTGCCAGCAGCTTAGTGGGAGGGATGTATAATTCACCCCTCCACTTT. The entire variable domain, with the rest obtained from reference TRBV11-2 and TRBJ1-6, is as follows: EAGVAQSPRYKIIEKRQSVAFWCNPISGHATLYWYQQILGQGPKLLIQFQNNGVVDDSQLPKDRFSAERLKGVDSTLKIQPAKLEDSAVYLCASSLVGGMYNSPLHFGNGTRLTVT.

This sequence joins TRBV6-6 and TRBJ2-5; the D gene could be TRBD1 or TRBD2 (6 bases each). Germline values: CDR1 MNHNY, CDR2 SVGAGI (reference sequence). CDR3 length: 17 residues. The ends were cut back, 5 bases at V and 5 bases at J, with 24 bases in the middle. CDR3 sequence: CASSRRAMSFQGETQYF. Here the CDR3 DNA reads TGTGCCAGCAGTCGGAGGGCGATGTCATTCCAGGGGGAGACCCAGTACTTC.

A note on this clone: This may be a read error, as it is one base from a much larger clone. This sequence joins TRBV27 and TRBJ1-1, with 10 bases matching TRBD1. V lost 6 bases, J lost 4 bases, and 2 bases stayed unmatched. The CDR3 has 13 residues. Germline CDR1 MNHEY, CDR2 SMNVEV (reference sequence). As DNA, the CDR3 is TGTGCCAGCAGCAGACAGGGGGCCACTGAAGCTTTCTTT. Translated: CASSRQGATEAFF.

The V gene is TRBV5-1, the J gene TRBJ2-1; no definite D call. Germline CDR1 reads SGHRS; CDR2 reads YFSETQ. The CDR3 extends over 14 amino acids. Trimming pared 4 bases from V and 2 bases from J, leaving 10 bases between. CDR3: CASSPSSAYNEQFF. CDR3 sequence (DNA): TGCGCCAGCAGCCCCTCAAGCGCCTACAATGAGCAGTTCTTC.

The chain combines TRBV6-4 with TRBJ1-2; 7 nucleotides agree with TRBD1. CDR1 and CDR2 from the germline V gene are MRHNA and SNTAGT. The CDR3 is 15 amino acids. The V gene end was trimmed by 3 bases and the J gene end by 8 bases; junction bases not matched to a gene: 12. In DNA, the CDR3 is TGTGCCAGCAGTGAAACACCGCAGGGGGTACGGGGCTACACCTTC. Protein sequence: CASSETPQGVRGYTF.

V gene TRBV5-1 combines with J gene TRBJ1-1, with D possibly matching TRBD1 (6 bases). This CDR3 comprises 14 residues. From germline, CDR1 is SGHRS and CDR2 YFSETQ. V was shortened by 4 bases and J by 5 bases, with 15 bases between the two germline ends. The CDR3 loop is CASSLTAGVTEAFF. Here the CDR3 DNA reads TGCGCCAGCAGCCTGACGGCAGGGGTGACTGAAGCTTTCTTT.

The genes are TRBV3-1 (or the pseudogene TRBV3-2) and TRBJ2-3; a possible D gene is TRBD2 (6 bases). The CDR3 runs to 16 residues. In germline, CDR1 is LGHDT, CDR2 YNNKEL (reference sequence). V lost 0 bases and J 6 bases, leaving 16 bases between the germline ends. DNA of the CDR3: TGTGCCAGCAGCCAAGATTTGGCGGGACTCATCGATACGCAGTATTTT. Encoded protein: CASSQDLAGLIDTQYF.

The gene calls are TRBV19 and TRBJ2-6, with D possibly TRBD2 on 6 matching bases. Trimming cost V 3 bases and J 0 bases, with 12 bases left between them. Germline V lookup: CDR1 LNHDA, CDR2 SQIVND (reference sequence). The length of the CDR3 is 17 residues. CDR3 nucleotides: TGTGCCAGTAGTATGGTAGGAGGGAGCTCTGGGGCCAACGTCCTGACTTTC. Translating gives CASSMVGGSSGANVLTF.

This clone has a single count. The chain is built from TRBV24-1 and TRBJ2-3; tentatively, D is TRBD2 (6 bases). The CDR3 has 14 amino acids. Germline V lookup: CDR1 KGHDR, CDR2 SFDVKD. Trimming stripped 5 bases from V and 4 bases from J, with 12 bases between. The CDR3 nucleotides are TGTGCCACCAGTGGCGGGGCTCCCCCAGATACGCAGTATTTT. This encodes CATSGGAPPDTQYF.